This T cell receptor (beta chain) was captured by sequencing in a study of blood T cell repertoires in COVID-19. Exposed volunteers were people who met a COVID-19 case within 2 weeks before study entry. As originally analysed: Using reference gene primer amplification, nucleated cell counts were estimated. This table comes from immunoSEQ multiplex PCR, and its TCRdb copy is limited to in-frame clones, with some not included. V and J calls plus clone size are reproduced from that table; the DNA served to infer D and trimming. The table lists over 350,000 clones, approximately 93% of them singletons, with roughly 0.9% in the top ten. Germline CDR1 MNHNY, CDR2 SVGAGI (reference sequence). The CDR3 covers 17 residues. Trimming took off 5 bases at V and 1 base at J, with 18 bases between the two ends.

This clonotype was sampled from a woman aged 40 to 50 who had been exposed to COVID-19. The gene calls are TRBV6-6 and TRBJ1-5, with a weak D call TRBD1 (6 bases). The sequencing input was PBMCs or T cells enriched from blood (not recorded which). The CDR3 nucleotides are TGTGCCAGCAGTCGAGGTATACAGGGCTTGAGCAATCAGCCCCAGCATTTT. Encoded protein: CASSRGIQGLSNQPQHF.